The rows below give T cell receptor beta chains drawn from one sample of a study of T-cell reconstitution after alpha-beta-depleted transplantation in children. Each CDR3 protein is one row after TCRdb ran MiXCR on the PCR reads. This sample has around 530,000 distinct CDR3 sequences; about 33% occur once, and the top ten carry around 2.4%. The sample here was PBMCs from the stem cell graft donor, taken from the stem cell graft. The receptors shown here come from a human donor who donated a stem cell graft to a child with aplastic anemia. Each CDR3 is given with its conserved first and last residue. Each record gives: V gene, J gene, D gene, clone size, CDR3 protein, CDR3 DNA. D genes are given only for firm matches. Only some rows state a clone size, as once, few, many or a class for expanded clones.

v_call: TRBV6-2/TRBV6-3
j_call: TRBJ1-1
d_call: -
clone_size: once
cdr3_aa: CASIQHGTGHTEAFF
cdr3_nt: TGTGCCAGCATTCAACACGGAACCGGCCACACTGAAGCTTTCTTT

v_call: TRBV11-2
j_call: TRBJ2-3
d_call: TRBD2
clone_size: -
cdr3_aa: CASSLEKVAGGTSTDTQYF
cdr3_nt: TGTGCCAGCAGCTTAGAGAAGGTAGCGGGAGGAACTAGCACAGATACGCAGTATTTT

v_call: TRBV5-6
j_call: TRBJ1-2
d_call: TRBD1
clone_size: -
cdr3_aa: CASSLGQGAYYGYTF
cdr3_nt: TGTGCCAGCAGCTTGGGACAGGGGGCTTACTATGGCTACACCTTC

v_call: TRBV7-2
j_call: TRBJ2-2
d_call: -
clone_size: -
cdr3_aa: CASSLLQINTGELFF
cdr3_nt: TGTGCCAGCAGCTTATTACAGATTAACACCGGGGAGCTGTTTTTT

v_call: TRBV7-2
j_call: TRBJ2-3
d_call: TRBD2
clone_size: few
cdr3_aa: CASSASSGSLSDTQYF
cdr3_nt: TGTGCCAGCAGCGCGTCTAGCGGGAGTTTGTCAGATACGCAGTATTTT

v_call: TRBV5-1
j_call: TRBJ2-3
d_call: -
clone_size: once
cdr3_aa: CASSPTGAASTDTQYF
cdr3_nt: TGCGCCAGCAGCCCAACAGGCGCCGCTAGCACAGATACGCAGTATTTT

v_call: TRBV12-3/TRBV12-4
j_call: TRBJ2-7
d_call: -
clone_size: -
cdr3_aa: CASSTGPPTYEQYF
cdr3_nt: TGTGCCAGCAGTACCGGGCCCCCAACCTACGAGCAGTACTTC

v_call: TRBV10-3
j_call: TRBJ2-6
d_call: -
clone_size: few
cdr3_aa: CAISDPGTGANVLTF
cdr3_nt: TGTGCCATCAGTGATCCGGGGACTGGGGCCAACGTCCTGACTTTC

v_call: TRBV12-3/TRBV12-4
j_call: TRBJ1-1
d_call: -
clone_size: many
cdr3_aa: CASSLGYTEAFF
cdr3_nt: TGTGCCAGCAGTTTGGGGTACACTGAAGCTTTCTTT

v_call: TRBV4-2
j_call: TRBJ2-3
d_call: TRBD2
clone_size: -
cdr3_aa: CASSQVSSGRNTDTQYF
cdr3_nt: TGTGCCAGCAGCCAAGTGTCTAGCGGGAGGAACACAGATACGCAGTATTTT

v_call: TRBV11-2
j_call: TRBJ1-6
d_call: -
clone_size: -
cdr3_aa: CASSLAGARSPLHF
cdr3_nt: TGTGCCAGCAGCTTAGCGGGGGCCAGGTCACCCCTCCACTTT

v_call: TRBV10-3
j_call: TRBJ2-3
d_call: TRBD1
clone_size: few
cdr3_aa: CAISPTGALTDTQYF
cdr3_nt: TGTGCCATCAGTCCGACAGGGGCCCTCACAGATACGCAGTATTTT

v_call: TRBV5-1
j_call: TRBJ2-1
d_call: TRBD1
clone_size: -
cdr3_aa: CASRTGTPIYNEQFF
cdr3_nt: TGCGCCAGCAGGACAGGGACACCTATCTACAATGAGCAGTTCTTC

v_call: TRBV5-6
j_call: TRBJ2-3
d_call: -
clone_size: few
cdr3_aa: CASSLKGVDTQYF
cdr3_nt: TGTGCCAGCAGCTTGAAGGGGGTGGATACGCAGTATTTT

v_call: TRBV7-2
j_call: TRBJ1-2
d_call: TRBD1
clone_size: -
cdr3_aa: CASSLNTGGAGGYTF
cdr3_nt: TGTGCCAGCAGCCTTAATACAGGGGGCGCAGGAGGCTACACCTTC

v_call: TRBV4-3
j_call: TRBJ2-1
d_call: -
clone_size: -
cdr3_aa: CASSQAGASGNEQFF
cdr3_nt: TGCGCCAGCAGCCAAGCGGGGGCTAGCGGTAATGAGCAGTTCTTC

v_call: TRBV5-1
j_call: TRBJ2-7
d_call: TRBD2
clone_size: few
cdr3_aa: CASSLAASGSYEQYF
cdr3_nt: TGCGCCAGCAGCTTGGCGGCTAGCGGCTCCTACGAGCAGTACTTC

v_call: TRBV27
j_call: TRBJ1-2
d_call: TRBD1
clone_size: -
cdr3_aa: CASSTATGGPADYGYTF
cdr3_nt: TGTGCCAGCAGTACGGCGACAGGGGGCCCAGCGGACTATGGCTACACCTTC

v_call: TRBV12-3/TRBV12-4
j_call: TRBJ1-2
d_call: -
clone_size: -
cdr3_aa: CASINGRGLSYGYTF
cdr3_nt: TGTGCCAGCATCAACGGCCGGGGACTATCCTATGGCTACACCTTC

v_call: TRBV11-1
j_call: TRBJ1-1
d_call: TRBD1
clone_size: many
cdr3_aa: CASSPYSLRGTEKGTEAFF
cdr3_nt: TGTGCCAGCAGCCCATACAGTCTAAGAGGGACAGAGAAGGGCACTGAAGCTTTCTTT

v_call: TRBV11-2
j_call: TRBJ2-1
d_call: -
clone_size: -
cdr3_aa: CASSRSGPSYNEQFF
cdr3_nt: TGTGCCAGCAGCCGTAGCGGACCCTCCTACAATGAGCAGTTCTTC

v_call: TRBV15
j_call: TRBJ1-5
d_call: -
clone_size: -
cdr3_aa: CATSREIRRNQPQHF
cdr3_nt: TGTGCCACCAGCAGAGAAATCCGAAGAAATCAGCCCCAGCATTTT

v_call: TRBV7-9
j_call: TRBJ2-5
d_call: -
clone_size: few
cdr3_aa: CASSFAEETQYF
cdr3_nt: TGTGCCAGCAGCTTTGCGGAAGAGACCCAGTACTTC

v_call: TRBV20-1
j_call: TRBJ1-5
d_call: -
clone_size: few
cdr3_aa: CSAVGLGGQGQPQHF
cdr3_nt: TGCAGTGCGGTGGGTCTTGGAGGGCAGGGACAGCCCCAGCATTTT

v_call: TRBV3-1
j_call: TRBJ1-3
d_call: -
clone_size: -
cdr3_aa: CASSRTESGNTIYF
cdr3_nt: TGTGCCAGCAGCCGGACAGAATCTGGAAACACCATATATTTT

v_call: TRBV20-1
j_call: TRBJ2-7
d_call: -
clone_size: few
cdr3_aa: CSARAVGNYEQYF
cdr3_nt: TGCAGTGCCCGGGCCGTGGGGAACTACGAGCAGTACTTC

v_call: TRBV6-2/TRBV6-3
j_call: TRBJ2-7
d_call: TRBD1
clone_size: -
cdr3_aa: CASRDRAREQYF
cdr3_nt: TGTGCCAGCCGGGACAGGGCTCGCGAGCAGTACTTC

v_call: TRBV10-3
j_call: TRBJ2-7
d_call: -
clone_size: -
cdr3_aa: CAITTSWSSEQYF
cdr3_nt: TGTGCCATCACGACCTCTTGGAGTAGCGAGCAGTACTTC

v_call: TRBV29-1
j_call: TRBJ2-6
d_call: TRBD1
clone_size: -
cdr3_aa: CSVEGQGAGSGANVLTF
cdr3_nt: TGCAGCGTTGAAGGTCAGGGGGCGGGTTCTGGGGCCAACGTCCTGACTTTC

v_call: TRBV20-1
j_call: TRBJ1-4
d_call: -
clone_size: -
cdr3_aa: CSALDSINEKLFF
cdr3_nt: TGCAGTGCTCTGGACAGCATTAATGAAAAACTGTTTTTT

v_call: TRBV20-1
j_call: TRBJ2-7
d_call: -
clone_size: -
cdr3_aa: CSARDLTALRYEQYF
cdr3_nt: TGCAGTGCTAGAGATCTAACAGCACTCCGCTACGAGCAGTACTTC

v_call: TRBV30
j_call: TRBJ2-6
d_call: -
clone_size: -
cdr3_aa: CAVKKGLSGANVLTF
cdr3_nt: TGTGCCGTTAAGAAAGGGCTCTCTGGGGCCAACGTCCTGACTTTC

v_call: TRBV25-1
j_call: TRBJ2-2
d_call: -
clone_size: many
cdr3_aa: CASSEGGSRANTGELFF
cdr3_nt: TGTGCCAGCAGTGAAGGGGGGTCTAGGGCGAACACCGGGGAGCTGTTTTTT

v_call: TRBV10-3
j_call: TRBJ2-1
d_call: -
clone_size: -
cdr3_aa: CAISGSVSYNEQFF
cdr3_nt: TGTGCCATCAGTGGATCCGTGAGCTACAATGAGCAGTTCTTC

v_call: TRBV5-1
j_call: TRBJ1-1
d_call: TRBD1
clone_size: few
cdr3_aa: CASSLGDRVAFF
cdr3_nt: TGCGCCAGCAGCTTAGGGGACAGGGTAGCTTTCTTT

v_call: TRBV29-1
j_call: TRBJ2-4
d_call: -
clone_size: -
cdr3_aa: CSVKWWGAKNIQYF
cdr3_nt: TGCAGCGTTAAGTGGTGGGGAGCCAAAAACATTCAGTACTTC

v_call: TRBV5-6
j_call: TRBJ1-1
d_call: TRBD1
clone_size: -
cdr3_aa: CASSQNRGRLVTEAFF
cdr3_nt: TGTGCCAGCAGCCAAAACAGGGGGCGCTTAGTCACTGAAGCTTTCTTT

v_call: TRBV7-2
j_call: TRBJ1-2
d_call: TRBD1
clone_size: -
cdr3_aa: CASSLGDRGIGGYTF
cdr3_nt: TGTGCCAGCAGCTTGGGGGACAGGGGGATAGGCGGCTACACCTTC

v_call: TRBV6-1
j_call: TRBJ2-1
d_call: TRBD2
clone_size: -
cdr3_aa: CASSFSGSGYNEQFF
cdr3_nt: TGTGCCAGCAGCTTCAGCGGGAGTGGATACAATGAGCAGTTCTTC

v_call: TRBV27
j_call: TRBJ1-2
d_call: TRBD1
clone_size: -
cdr3_aa: CASRDRGHPGGYTF
cdr3_nt: TGTGCCAGCAGGGACAGGGGGCATCCTGGTGGCTACACCTTC

v_call: TRBV19
j_call: TRBJ1-2
d_call: TRBD1
clone_size: -
cdr3_aa: CASGRGQESGFDGYTF
cdr3_nt: TGTGCCAGTGGAAGGGGACAGGAGAGTGGTTTTGATGGCTACACCTTC